These 22 T cell receptor beta chains were sequenced from one sample in a study of T-cell memory formation after mild COVID-19. Each CDR3 protein is one row after TCRdb ran MiXCR on the 5' RACE reads. Of 170,000 or so distinct CDR3 sequences in the sample, less than 40% were seen once. Material for sequencing was PBMCs or a T cell subset sorted from them (not recorded which). Source of these receptors: an adult woman who had mild COVID-19 (a few samples of this study predate the infection). Cell type and time point are not known.

V usage is TRBV29-1 and J usage is TRBJ1-1; D is undetermined. Germline V gives CDR1 SQVTM, CDR2 ANQGSEA. The CDR3 is 14 residues long. With 7 bases removed from V and 6 bases from J, the gap between germline ends came to 21 bases. The CDR3 protein is CSGKPPAAVAEAFF. The CDR3 nucleotides are TGCAGCGGTAAACCCCCAGCGGCGGTCGCTGAAGCTTTCTTT.

This clonotype was recorded a few times. The rearrangement uses TRBV5-6 and TRBJ2-1; D not certain. V was cut by 0 bases and J by 9 bases, with 7 bases left in between. The V gene's germline CDR1 is SGHDT and CDR2 YYEEEE. This CDR3 contains 12 residues. CDR3 DNA sequence: TGTGCCAGCAGCTTGGTTGTCTCTGAGCAGTTCTTC. Translation: CASSLVVSEQFF.

The sample holds a few counts of this clonotype. The rearrangement uses TRBV6-5 and TRBJ2-1; 8 bases are a match to TRBD1. The V gene's germline CDR1 is MNHEY and CDR2 SVGAGI. The V segment lost 5 bases and the J segment 6 bases; nucleotides outside the gene matches: 12. CDR3 length: 16 amino acids. In DNA form, the CDR3 reads TGTGCCAGCAGTCCCCCAGGGACAGGTGGTTCCAATGAGCAGTTCTTC. Translated: CASSPPGTGGSNEQFF.

The V call is TRBV7-2, the J call TRBJ2-3; perhaps TRBD2 as D (5 bases). V was trimmed by 5 bases and J by 1 base, leaving 19 bases between them. Germline V gene lookup returns CDR1 SGHTA and CDR2 FQGNSA. The CDR3 is 17 residues long. The CDR3 spells CASSPRTTRVGTDTQYF. CDR3 DNA sequence: TGTGCCAGCAGCCCCCGGACCACTAGGGTCGGCACAGATACGCAGTATTTT. Using reference TRBV7-2 and TRBJ2-3 for the parts outside the CDR3, the full variable domain is GAGVSQSPSNKVTEKGKDVELRCDPISGHTALYWYRQSLGQGLEFLIYFQGNSAPDKSGLPSDRFSAERTGGSVSTLTIQRTQQEDSAVYLCASSPRTTRVGTDTQYFGPGTRLTVL.

This clonotype occurred a few times. V usage is TRBV20-1 and J usage is TRBJ2-3; unclear D gene. Germline V lookup: CDR1 DFQATT, CDR2 SNEGSKA (reference sequence). Trimming cost V 0 bases and J 7 bases, with 5 bases left between them. CDR3 size: 11 residues. The CDR3 protein is CSARDPYTQYF. CDR3 coding DNA: TGCAGTGCTAGAGACCCTTATACGCAGTATTTT.

A few counts support this clonotype. The chain recombines TRBV14 with TRBJ2-5; D is uncertain. Germline-derived CDR1 and CDR2 are SGHDN and FVKESK. The CDR3 covers 16 residues. V was trimmed by 1 base and J by 0 bases, leaving 12 bases between them. CDR3 loop: CASSQGLHVYQETQYF. DNA of the CDR3: TGTGCCAGCAGCCAAGGATTACATGTCTACCAAGAGACCCAGTACTTC.

The chain employs TRBV7-9 and TRBJ2-5; D is undetermined. The CDR3 totals 14 residues. Germline lookup yields CDR1 SEHNR and CDR2 FQNEAQ (reference sequence). Between the trimmed V and J ends, which lost 4 bases and 5 bases, there was a span of 14 bases. The CDR3: CASSSGLRKETQYF. CDR3 bases: TGTGCCAGCAGCTCTGGGCTGCGGAAGGAGACCCAGTACTTC.

This clonotype came up a few times. This sequence joins TRBV24-1 and TRBJ1-5; D gene ambiguous. The CDR3 contains 13 residues. V dropped 9 bases and J dropped 5 bases, with 13 bases sitting between them. Germline CDR1 and CDR2: KGHDR and SFDVKD. DNA for the CDR3: TGTGCCACCGCCCCGGGAGACTATCAGCCCCAGCATTTT. Residues: CATAPGDYQPQHF.

V is TRBV10-3 and J is TRBJ1-2; D is unclear. CDR1 is ENHRY, CDR2 SYGVKD, per germline. V lost 6 bases to trimming and J lost 6 bases, with 20 bases between them. The CDR3 is 15 residues long. CDR3 residues: CAIREGGSPRDGYTF. The CDR3 DNA reads as TGTGCCATCAGGGAAGGAGGGTCCCCCCGGGATGGCTACACCTTC.

The chain combines TRBV7-2 with TRBJ1-5, with TRBD1 as a possible D gene (6 bases). The CDR3 is 16 amino acids. Germline loops: CDR1 SGHTA, CDR2 FQGNSA. V lost 2 bases, J lost 4 bases, and 15 bases lay in between. CDR3 in amino acids: CASSLTAGAENQPQHF. CDR3 in DNA: TGTGCCAGCAGCTTAACGGCGGGGGCAGAAAATCAGCCCCAGCATTTT.

The chain is built from TRBV19 and TRBJ1-2; D ambiguous. The CDR3 totals 14 residues. From germline, CDR1 is LNHDA and CDR2 SQIVND (reference sequence). V was shortened by 3 bases and J by 2 bases, with 10 bases between the two germline ends. The CDR3 nucleotides are TGTGCCAGTAGTATTGAGTCCCTCAACTATGGCTACACCTTC. It is translated as CASSIESLNYGYTF. Complete variable domain (other parts from reference TRBV19 and TRBJ1-2): DGGITQSPKYLFRKEGQNVTLSCEQNLNHDAMYWYRQDPGQGLRLIYYSQIVNDFQKGDIAEGYSVSREKKESFPLTVTSAQKNPTAFYLCASSIESLNYGYTFGSGTRLTVV.

The chain carries TRBV11-2 and TRBJ2-1; 13 bases agree with TRBD2. This CDR3 spans 13 amino acids. Looked up from germline, CDR1 is SGHAT and CDR2 is FQNNGV. Trimming took 11 bases from V and 7 from J; bases not matched to a gene: 5. The CDR3 reads CAVRTSGSNEQFF. The CDR3 DNA reads as TGTGCCGTCAGGACTAGCGGGAGTAATGAGCAGTTCTTC.

V gene TRBV4-2 combines with J gene TRBJ2-2; 10 bases fit TRBD2. The V gene end was trimmed by 1 base and the J gene end by 3 bases; junction bases not matched to a gene: 8. Germline CDR1 LGHNA, CDR2 YNFKEQ. The CDR3 covers 18 residues. The CDR3 DNA reads as TGTGCCAGCAGCCAAGTAGAATCACTAGCGGGACACACCGGGGAGCTGTTTTTT. It codes for CASSQVESLAGHTGELFF.

The J gene is TRBJ2-7, the V gene TRBV12-3 or TRBV12-4, with D hard to call. Trimming removed 6 bases at V and 5 bases at J, with 11 bases between. The CDR3 loop spans 12 amino acids. CDR3 bases: TGTGCCAGCAGCCCAACCCCCCACGAGCAGTACTTC. This codes for CASSPTPHEQYF.

This clonotype was found a few times. This chain links TRBV2 with TRBJ2-2; 8 bases align to TRBD1. The CDR3 is 14 residues long. Germline-derived CDR1 and CDR2 are SNHLY and FYNNEI. Trimming removed 4 bases from V and 7 bases from J; junction bases left unmatched: 5. DNA for the CDR3: TGTGCCAGCAGTGGGACAGGGTTCGACGGGGAGCTGTTTTTT. As protein: CASSGTGFDGELFF.

The chain is built from TRBV5-1 and TRBJ2-7; a weak D match, TRBD1 (6 bases). CDR3 size: 16 residues. Germline-derived CDR1 and CDR2 are SGHRS and YFSETQ. The V end lost 4 bases, the J end lost 2 bases, and 19 bases lay between the germline ends. CDR3 sequence: CASSLVGQDRAYEQYF. For the CDR3, the DNA is TGCGCCAGCAGCCTGGTCGGGCAGGACAGAGCCTACGAGCAGTACTTC.

J is TRBJ1-6 and V is TRBV5-1, with TRBD1 identical over 9 bases. CDR3 length: 15 residues. After removal of 3 bases from V and 9 bases from J, the junction contained 7 bases not matched to a gene. Germline V gene data show CDR1 as SGHRS and CDR2 as YFSETQ. The CDR3 sequence: CASSSGQGKGSPLHF. CDR3 nucleotides: TGCGCCAGCAGCTCCGGACAGGGGAAAGGTTCACCCCTCCACTTT.

The chain uses TRBV2 and TRBJ1-3; D is uncertain. This CDR3 has 16 residues. Germline-derived CDR1 and CDR2 are SNHLY and FYNNEI. V dropped 4 bases and J dropped 0 bases, with 13 bases sitting between them. CDR3 nucleotides: TGTGCCAGCAGTGCGAGGTGGTCGAACTCTGGAAACACCATATATTTT. Protein sequence: CASSARWSNSGNTIYF.

This chain joins TRBV19 and TRBJ1-2; unclear D gene. CDR3 length: 15 amino acids. Germline loops: CDR1 LNHDA, CDR2 SQIVND (reference sequence). Trimming took 4 bases from V and 3 from J, leaving 15 bases between them. CDR3 bases: TGTGCCAGTAGTACTCCCCGGGAGTGGGACTATGGCTACACCTTC. It yields the protein CASSTPREWDYGYTF.

V gene TRBV12-3 or TRBV12-4 combines with J gene TRBJ2-3; TRBD2 aligns across 11 bases. The CDR3 is made up of 18 amino acids. The trim removed 4 bases at V and 0 bases at J, leaving 9 bases unmatched. The CDR3 DNA reads TGTGCCAGCAGTTCCAGGATGACTAGCGGGACTAGCACAGATACGCAGTATTTT. It specifies CASSSRMTSGTSTDTQYF.

The V call is TRBV5-1, the J call TRBJ1-1; D gene ambiguous. The CDR3 length is 15 residues. V was cut by 0 bases and J by 1 base, with 10 bases left in between. The V gene's germline CDR1 is SGHRS and CDR2 YFSETQ. This chain's CDR3 is CASSLGGPQNTEAFF. CDR3 nucleotide sequence: TGCGCCAGCAGCTTGGGAGGTCCGCAGAACACTGAAGCTTTCTTT. Using reference TRBV5-1 and TRBJ1-1 for the parts outside the CDR3, the full variable domain is KAGVTQTPRYLIKTRGQQVTLSCSPISGHRSVSWYQQTPGQGLQFLFEYFSETQRNKGNFPGRFSGRQFSNSRSEMNVSTLELGDSALYLCASSLGGPQNTEAFFGQGTRLTVV.

V gene TRBV20-1 combines with J gene TRBJ2-7; weak D call: TRBD1 (5 bases). CDR1 is DFQATT and CDR2 is SNEGSKA in the germline V gene (reference sequence). The CDR3 is 13 amino acids. Trimming pared 1 base from V and 2 bases from J, leaving 9 bases between. The CDR3 region is CSARGAGTYEQYF. The CDR3 region has the DNA TGCAGTGCTAGAGGGGCAGGGACCTACGAGCAGTACTTC.